The subject of this entry is one TCR beta chain. Its antigen is as yet unknown. The junction and the germline gene differ at one end; a read error may be behind it. The table came from immunoSEQ multiplex PCR; TCRdb's copy has only in-frame clones and leaves some out. The data contain about 160,000 clones, around 93% of them seen just once; the ten biggest clones take up about 4.5%. The data stem from a study of T cell responses to AZD1222 COVID-19 vaccine. At the level of the study: Pooled in the analysis were second doses at about 4 or about 12 weeks. The study's findings and limits: Rises in breadth and depth of Spike-specific TCRs came after two AZD1222 doses. Reportedly, close to half of spike-specific TCRs are directed against unmutated variant regions. Researchers report vaccine-associated CD4 TCRs spanning spike, with dominance at 160-218 and 743-854.

Germline-derived CDR1 and CDR2 are SGHAT and FQDESV (reference sequence). This CDR3 has 11 residues. Sequenced material: peripheral blood, taken on day 0 of AZD1222 vaccination. The chain combines TRBV11-1 with TRBJ1-1, with 10 bases identical to TRBD1. The sequence was obtained from an adult in good health. The CDR3 sequence: CRDRGNTEAFF. CDR3 bases: TGCCGGGACAGGGGAAACACTGAAGCTTTCTTT.